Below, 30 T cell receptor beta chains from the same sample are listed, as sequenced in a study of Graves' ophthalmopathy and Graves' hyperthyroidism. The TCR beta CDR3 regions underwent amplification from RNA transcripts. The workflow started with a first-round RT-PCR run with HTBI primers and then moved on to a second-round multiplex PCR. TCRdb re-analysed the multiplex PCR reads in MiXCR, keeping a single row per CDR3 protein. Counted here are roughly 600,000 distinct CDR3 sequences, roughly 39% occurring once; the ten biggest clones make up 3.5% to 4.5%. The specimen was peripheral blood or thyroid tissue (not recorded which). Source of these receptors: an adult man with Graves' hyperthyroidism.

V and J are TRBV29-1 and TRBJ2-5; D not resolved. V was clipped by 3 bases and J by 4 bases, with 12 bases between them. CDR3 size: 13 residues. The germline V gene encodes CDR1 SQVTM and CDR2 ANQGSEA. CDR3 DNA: TGCAGCGTTGAGGCGGAATGGCGAGAGACCCAGTACTTC. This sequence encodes CSVEAEWRETQYF.

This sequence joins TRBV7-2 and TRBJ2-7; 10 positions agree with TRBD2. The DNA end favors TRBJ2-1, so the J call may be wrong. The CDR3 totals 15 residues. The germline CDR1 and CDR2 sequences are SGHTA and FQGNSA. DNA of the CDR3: TGTGCCAGCAGCTATCTAGCGGGAGTTGCGGATGAGCAGTTCTTC. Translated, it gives CASSYLAGVADEQFF.

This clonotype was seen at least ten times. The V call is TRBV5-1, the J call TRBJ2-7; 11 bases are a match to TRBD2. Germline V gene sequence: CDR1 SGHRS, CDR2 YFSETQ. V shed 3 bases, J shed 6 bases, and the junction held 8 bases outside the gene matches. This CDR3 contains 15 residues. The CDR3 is CASSWTGTSGGEQYF. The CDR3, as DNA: TGCGCCAGCAGCTGGACCGGGACTAGCGGTGGCGAGCAGTACTTC.

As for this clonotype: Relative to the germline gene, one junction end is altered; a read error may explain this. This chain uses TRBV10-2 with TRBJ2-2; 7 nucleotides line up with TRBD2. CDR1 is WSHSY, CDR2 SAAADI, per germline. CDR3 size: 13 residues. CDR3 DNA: TGCGCCAGCGCGGGGGTGAACACCAGGGAGCTGTTTTTT. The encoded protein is CASAGVNTRELFF.

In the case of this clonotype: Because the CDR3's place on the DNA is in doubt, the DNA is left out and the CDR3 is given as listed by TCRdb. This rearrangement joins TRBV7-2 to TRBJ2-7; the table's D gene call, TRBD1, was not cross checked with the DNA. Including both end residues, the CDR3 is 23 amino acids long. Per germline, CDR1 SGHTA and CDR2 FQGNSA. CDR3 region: CASSFYICSARRSAGENSYEQYF.

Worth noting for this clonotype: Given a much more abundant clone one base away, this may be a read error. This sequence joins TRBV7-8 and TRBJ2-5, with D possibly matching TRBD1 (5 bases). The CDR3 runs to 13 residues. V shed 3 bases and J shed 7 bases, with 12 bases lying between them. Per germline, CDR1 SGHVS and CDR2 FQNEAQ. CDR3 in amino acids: CASSLGRAGTQYF. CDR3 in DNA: TGTGCCAGCAGCTTGGGCAGGGCCGGGACCCAGTACTTC.

CDR3 amino acids: CASSLGFGGSNEKLFF. CDR3 coding DNA: TGTGCCAGCAGCTTGGGGTTTGGGGGCTCTAATGAAAAACTGTTTTTT. The chain uses TRBV7-9 and TRBJ1-4, with TRBD1 as a possible D gene (6 bases). The CDR3 contains 16 residues. V lost 3 bases, J lost 3 bases, and 14 bases lay in between. Germline CDR1 and CDR2: SEHNR and FQNEAQ (reference sequence).

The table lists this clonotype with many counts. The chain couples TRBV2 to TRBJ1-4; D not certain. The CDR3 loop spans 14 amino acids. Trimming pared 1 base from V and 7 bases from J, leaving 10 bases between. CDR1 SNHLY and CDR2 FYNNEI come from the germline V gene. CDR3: CASSEEGRSEKLFF. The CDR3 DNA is TGTGCCAGCAGTGAAGAGGGAAGGAGTGAAAAACTGTTTTTT.

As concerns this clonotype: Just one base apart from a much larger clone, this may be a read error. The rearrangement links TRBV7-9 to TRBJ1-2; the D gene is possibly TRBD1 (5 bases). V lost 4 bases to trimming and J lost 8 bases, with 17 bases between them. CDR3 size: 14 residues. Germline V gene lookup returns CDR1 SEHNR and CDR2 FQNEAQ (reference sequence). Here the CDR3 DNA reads TGTGCCAGCAGCTCCCCGCCCGTGAGGGACGGCTACACCTTC. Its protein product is CASSSPPVRDGYTF.

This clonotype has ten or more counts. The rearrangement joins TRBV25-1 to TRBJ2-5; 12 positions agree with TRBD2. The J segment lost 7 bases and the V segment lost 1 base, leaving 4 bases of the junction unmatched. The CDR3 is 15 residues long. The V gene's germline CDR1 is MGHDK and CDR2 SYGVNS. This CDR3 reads CASSEWTSGKGTQYF. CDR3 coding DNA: TGTGCCAGCAGTGAATGGACTAGCGGGAAGGGGACCCAGTACTTC.

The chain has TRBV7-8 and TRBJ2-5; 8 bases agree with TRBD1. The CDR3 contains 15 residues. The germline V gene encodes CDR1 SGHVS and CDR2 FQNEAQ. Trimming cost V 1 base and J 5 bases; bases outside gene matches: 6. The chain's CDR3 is CASSLGTGPEETQYF. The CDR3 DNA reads TGTGCCAGCAGCTTAGGGACAGGGCCGGAGGAGACCCAGTACTTC.

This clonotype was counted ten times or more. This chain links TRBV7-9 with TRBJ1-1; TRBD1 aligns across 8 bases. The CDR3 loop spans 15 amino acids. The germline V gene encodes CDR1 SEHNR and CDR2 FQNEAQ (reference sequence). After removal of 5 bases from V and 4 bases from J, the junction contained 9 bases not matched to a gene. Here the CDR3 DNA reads TGTGCCAGCAGCACAGACAGGGGATCGAGCACTGAAGCTTTCTTT. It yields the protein CASSTDRGSSTEAFF.

The CDR3 sequence: CASSVVLRWGTGDTGELFF. DNA of the CDR3: TGTGCCAGCAGCGTAGTTTTGAGGTGGGGGACAGGAGACACCGGGGAGCTGTTTTTT. The V call is TRBV9, the J call TRBJ2-2, with 8 bases matching TRBD1. This CDR3 contains 19 residues. Germline lookup yields CDR1 SGDLS and CDR2 YYNGEE. V shed 0 bases, J shed 3 bases, and the junction held 13 bases outside the gene matches.

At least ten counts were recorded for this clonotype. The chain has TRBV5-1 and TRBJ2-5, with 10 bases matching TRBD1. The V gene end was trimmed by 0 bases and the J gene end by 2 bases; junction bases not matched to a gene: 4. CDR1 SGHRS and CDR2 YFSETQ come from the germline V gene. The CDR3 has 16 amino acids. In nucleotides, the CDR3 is TGCGCCAGCAGCTTGGGGACAGGGGGAAGGCAAGAGACCCAGTACTTC. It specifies CASSLGTGGRQETQYF. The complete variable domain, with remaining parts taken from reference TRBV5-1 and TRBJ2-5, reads KAGVTQTPRYLIKTRGQQVTLSCSPISGHRSVSWYQQTPGQGLQFLFEYFSETQRNKGNFPGRFSGRQFSNSRSEMNVSTLELGDSALYLCASSLGTGGRQETQYFGPGTRLLVL.

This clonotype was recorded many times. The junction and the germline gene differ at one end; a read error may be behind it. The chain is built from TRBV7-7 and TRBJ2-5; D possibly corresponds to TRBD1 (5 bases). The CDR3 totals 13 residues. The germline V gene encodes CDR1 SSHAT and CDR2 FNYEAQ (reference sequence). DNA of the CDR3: TGTGCTAGCAGCGCAGGGATTGTGGAGACCCAGTACTTC. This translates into CASSAGIVETQYF.

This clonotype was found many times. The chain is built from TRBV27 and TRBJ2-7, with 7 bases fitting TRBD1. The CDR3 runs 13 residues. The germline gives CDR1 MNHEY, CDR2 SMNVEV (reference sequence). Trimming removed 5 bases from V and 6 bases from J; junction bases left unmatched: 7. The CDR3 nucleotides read TGTGCCAGCAGTAGGGAACACAGGGGCGAGCAGTACTTC. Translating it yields CASSREHRGEQYF.

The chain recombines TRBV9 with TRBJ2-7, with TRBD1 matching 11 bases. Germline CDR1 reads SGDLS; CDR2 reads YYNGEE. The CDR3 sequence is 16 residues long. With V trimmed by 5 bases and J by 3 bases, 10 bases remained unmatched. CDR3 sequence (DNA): TGTGCCAGCAGTCGCCGTGGGGACAGGGGGGACTACGAGCAGTACTTC. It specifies CASSRRGDRGDYEQYF.

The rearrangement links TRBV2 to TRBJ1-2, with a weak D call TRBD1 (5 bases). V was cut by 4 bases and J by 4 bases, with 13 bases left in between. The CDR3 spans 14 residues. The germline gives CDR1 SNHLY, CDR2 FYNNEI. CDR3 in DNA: TGTGCCAGCAGTGCTCCCCGGGACGTCTATGGCTACACCTTC. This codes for CASSAPRDVYGYTF. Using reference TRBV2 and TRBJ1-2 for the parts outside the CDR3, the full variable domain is EPEVTQTPSHQVTQMGQEVILRCVPISNHLYFYWYRQILGQKVEFLVSFYNNEISEKSEIFDDQFSVERPDGSNFTLKIRSTKLEDSAMYFCASSAPRDVYGYTFGSGTRLTVV.

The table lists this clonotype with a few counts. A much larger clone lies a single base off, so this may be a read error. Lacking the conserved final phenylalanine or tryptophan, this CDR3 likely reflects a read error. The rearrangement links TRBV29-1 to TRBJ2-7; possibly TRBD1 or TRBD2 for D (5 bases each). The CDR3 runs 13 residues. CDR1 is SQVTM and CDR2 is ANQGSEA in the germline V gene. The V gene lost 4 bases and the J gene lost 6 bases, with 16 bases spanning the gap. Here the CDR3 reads CSVGGYGTSEQYL. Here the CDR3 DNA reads TGCAGCGTTGGCGGGTACGGGACCTCCGAGCAGTACCTC.

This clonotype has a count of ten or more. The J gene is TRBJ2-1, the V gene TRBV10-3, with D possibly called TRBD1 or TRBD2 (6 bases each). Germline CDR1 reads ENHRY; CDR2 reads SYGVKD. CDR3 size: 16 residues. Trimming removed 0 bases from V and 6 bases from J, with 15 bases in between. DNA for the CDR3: TGTGCCATCAGTGAGTCGTCCGGGGGCTCCGTCAATGAGCAGTTCTTC. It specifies CAISESSGGSVNEQFF.

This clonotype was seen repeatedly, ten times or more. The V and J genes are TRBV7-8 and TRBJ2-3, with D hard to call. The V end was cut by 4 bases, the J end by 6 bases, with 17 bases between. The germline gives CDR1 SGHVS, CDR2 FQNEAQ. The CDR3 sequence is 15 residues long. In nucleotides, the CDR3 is TGTGCCAGCAGCTCGCAGGTTACTGGAGAGGATACGCAGTATTTT. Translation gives CASSSQVTGEDTQYF.

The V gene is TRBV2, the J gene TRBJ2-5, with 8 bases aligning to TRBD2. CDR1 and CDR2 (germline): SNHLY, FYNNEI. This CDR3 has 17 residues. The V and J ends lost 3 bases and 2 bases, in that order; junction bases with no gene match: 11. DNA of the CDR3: TGTGCCAGCAGTGAGGGAAGCGGGAGAATGGAGCAAGAGACCCAGTACTTC. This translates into CASSEGSGRMEQETQYF.

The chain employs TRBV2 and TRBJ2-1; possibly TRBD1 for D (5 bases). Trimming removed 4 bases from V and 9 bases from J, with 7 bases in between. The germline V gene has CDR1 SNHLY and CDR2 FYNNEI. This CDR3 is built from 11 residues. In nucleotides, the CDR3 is TGTGCCAGCAGTGCTGGGGCTGAGCAGTTCTTC. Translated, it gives CASSAGAEQFF.

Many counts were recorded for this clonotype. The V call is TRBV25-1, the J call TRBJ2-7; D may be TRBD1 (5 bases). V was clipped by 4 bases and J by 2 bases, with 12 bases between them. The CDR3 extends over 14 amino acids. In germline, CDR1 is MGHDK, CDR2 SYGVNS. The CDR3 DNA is TGTGCCAGCAGTGGCCTGACAGACCCCTACGAGCAGTACTTC. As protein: CASSGLTDPYEQYF.

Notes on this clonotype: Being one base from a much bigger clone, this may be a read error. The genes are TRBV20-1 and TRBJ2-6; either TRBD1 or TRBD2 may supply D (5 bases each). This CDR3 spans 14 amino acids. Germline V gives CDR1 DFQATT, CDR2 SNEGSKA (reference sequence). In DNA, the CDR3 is TGCAGTGCTAGCACCGGGGCTGGGCCCAACGTCCTGACTTTC. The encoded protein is CSASTGAGPNVLTF.

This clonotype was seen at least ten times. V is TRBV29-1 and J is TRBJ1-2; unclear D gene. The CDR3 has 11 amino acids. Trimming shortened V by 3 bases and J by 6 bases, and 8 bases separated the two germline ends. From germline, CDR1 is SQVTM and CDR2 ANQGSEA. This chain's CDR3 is CSVEWGNGYTF. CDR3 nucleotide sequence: TGCAGCGTTGAGTGGGGAAATGGCTACACCTTC.

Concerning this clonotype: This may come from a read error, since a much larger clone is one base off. The CDR3 nucleotides are TGTGCCATCAGTGTAGGTGTATCCTCCTACGAGCAGCACTTC. This codes for CAISVGVSSYEQHF. The chain combines TRBV10-3 with TRBJ2-7, with D unclear. Germline V CDR1 and CDR2: ENHRY, SYGVKD. This CDR3 is built from 14 residues.

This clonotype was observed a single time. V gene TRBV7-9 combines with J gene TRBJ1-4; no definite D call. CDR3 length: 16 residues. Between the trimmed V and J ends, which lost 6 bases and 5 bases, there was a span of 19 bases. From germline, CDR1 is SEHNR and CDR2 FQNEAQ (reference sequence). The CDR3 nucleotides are TGTGCCAGCAGTTTATCCCCCCGGTGGAGAAATGAAAAACTGTTTTTT. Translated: CASSLSPRWRNEKLFF. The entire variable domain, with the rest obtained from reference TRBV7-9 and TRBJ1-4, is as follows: DTGVSQNPRHKITKRGQNVTFRCDPISEHNRLYWYRQTLGQGPEFLTYFQNEAQLEKSRLLSDRFSAERPKGSFSTLEIQRTEQGDSAMYLCASSLSPRWRNEKLFFGSGTQLSVL.

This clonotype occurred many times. For the CDR3, the DNA is TGTGCCATCAGTGAGTCCAAGGGCAGCAACTATGGCTACACCTTC. Protein sequence: CAISESKGSNYGYTF. The J gene is TRBJ1-2, the V gene TRBV10-3, with D unclear. Looked up from germline, CDR1 is ENHRY and CDR2 is SYGVKD. V lost 0 bases and J 2 bases, leaving 10 bases between the germline ends. The CDR3 has 15 residues.

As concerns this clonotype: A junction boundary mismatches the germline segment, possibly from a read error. CDR3 DNA: TGCGCCAGCAGCTTGGACCGCCGCTCCTGCGAGCAGTACTTC. Protein: CASSLDRRSCEQYF. V gene TRBV5-1 combines with J gene TRBJ2-7; no clear D. CDR3 length equals 14 residues. CDR1 is SGHRS, CDR2 YFSETQ, per germline.